This TCR beta chain came from a study of T cells in Graves' hyperthyroidism and ophthalmopathy. General study findings and limits: Most clonotypes expanded in thyroid above 0.001 were likewise present in blood. Stable hyperthyroidism was told apart from ophthalmopathy by a model built on 13 V-J features.

This clonotype turned up a few times. The antigen remains unidentified. V dropped 5 bases and J dropped 0 bases, with 13 bases sitting between them. The germline V gene encodes CDR1 SQVTM and CDR2 ANQGSEA. The CDR3 runs to 15 residues. Diagnosis rested on symptoms, serum thyroxine and TRAb, thyroid ultrasound, and orbital computed tomography. Blood sampling occurred at first hyperthyroidism diagnosis, ahead of any ophthalmopathy symptoms. Researchers amplified the TCR beta CDR3 regions from RNA transcripts. Primed by the HTBI set, a first-round RT-PCR was run on the TCR CDR3. One entry per CDR3 protein results from TCRdb running MiXCR on the multiplex PCR reads. The sample carries 600,000 to 850,000 distinct CDR3 sequences, approximately 18% recorded once.

This sequence was found in a woman aged 50 to 65 with Graves' hyperthyroidism that later progressed to Graves' ophthalmopathy. This chain connects TRBV29-1 to TRBJ2-2; D is possibly TRBD1 (6 bases). What was sequenced was blood. CDR3 bases: TGCAGCGTTCGGGACAACTACCCGAACACCGGGGAGCTGTTTTTT. This translates into CSVRDNYPNTGELFF.